A selection of T cell receptor beta chains follows, all from one sample in a study of blood T cell repertoires in COVID-19. Using immunoSEQ multiplex PCR, the repertoire was profiled, and TCRdb retains in-frame clones only, with some absent. This sample carries 60,000 or so clones, 65% to 85% of them seen once, and the ten largest clones take roughly 10%. The sequenced sample consisted of peripheral blood. Every receptor here comes from a young man with COVID-19, enrolled during active disease. Both conserved end residues are part of each CDR3. The D gene is left open where the match is weak.

>TRBD1|TRBJ1-1|TRBV19
CASRTFRGTEAFF
>TRBD1|TRBJ1-2|TRBV5-1
CASSSSGGAGSGYTF
>TRBD2|TRBJ2-7|TRBV6-2/TRBV6-3
CASSYLGEGLREQYF
>NA|TRBJ2-5|TRBV29-1
CSVDPGHQETQYF
>NA|TRBJ1-4|TRBV6-1
CASSGGGSTANEKLFF
>TRBD1|TRBJ2-5|TRBV4-1
CASSQANRGEETQYF
>NA|TRBJ1-5|TRBV19
CASSIGSGWNQPQHF
>NA|TRBJ2-1|TRBV3-1/TRBV3-2
CASSQDLASGQFRQNEQFF
>NA|TRBJ2-7|TRBV28
CASSRAGTRGYEQYF
>NA|TRBJ2-4|TRBV15
CATGQTAKNIQYF
>NA|TRBJ2-6|TRBV3-1/TRBV3-2
CASSQGLGRLTF
>NA|TRBJ2-1|TRBV14
CASSQVRNGIQRDEQFF
>TRBD2|TRBJ2-1|TRBV4-2
CASSLRLAGQFEQFF
>NA|TRBJ2-7|TRBV6-5
CASRALGGDEQYF
>NA|TRBJ1-5|TRBV5-6
CASSFRGGGQPQHF
>NA|TRBJ2-3|TRBV2
CASNGGVLTDTQYF
>TRBD2|TRBJ2-3|TRBV7-2
CASTGGGSSHTQYF
>NA|TRBJ1-6|TRBV6-5
CASGGSLNSPLHF
>TRBD1|TRBJ1-1|TRBV6-2/TRBV6-3
CASSYGTGGPTFTEAFF
>TRBD1|TRBJ2-5|TRBV2
CASRNRGSQYF
>TRBD2|TRBJ2-5|TRBV5-1
CASSLGKSAGGEETQYF
>NA|TRBJ1-2|TRBV6-2/TRBV6-3
CASSYPMGGGGYTF
>NA|TRBJ1-1|TRBV2
CASSGQPNTEAFF
>NA|TRBJ2-3|TRBV9
CASSVRTTDTQYF
>NA|TRBJ2-1|TRBV7-9
CASSSQGGDEQFF
>NA|TRBJ1-3|TRBV5-8
CASSLDRTPGDTIYF
>TRBD2|TRBJ2-1|TRBV7-2
CASSNSGSLGNEQFF
>TRBD2|TRBJ2-5|TRBV4-2
CASSQELAGGAKQETQYF
>TRBD1|TRBJ1-2|TRBV19
CASTGPRGSGYGYTF
>NA|TRBJ1-2|TRBV3-1/TRBV3-2
CAAGLGGTNYGYTF
>NA|TRBJ1-1|TRBV2
CASRGSTTEAFF
>TRBD1|TRBJ1-6|TRBV6-2/TRBV6-3
CASSYQAGTGGRPLHF
>NA|TRBJ1-2|TRBV10-3
CAISESDSGPISF
>NA|TRBJ2-7|TRBV6-5
CASSYKSAGTRYF
>NA|TRBJ1-1|TRBV6-5
CASSYGGNTEAFF
>TRBD2|TRBJ2-2|TRBV7-9
CASSFISGSGELFF
>TRBD1|TRBJ2-7|TRBV10-3
CAISAGTDPYEQYF
>NA|TRBJ2-1|TRBV7-2
CASSTFYGGLNEQFF
>TRBD2|TRBJ2-1|TRBV5-6
CASSSGPSGGNEQFF
>NA|TRBJ2-2|TRBV7-2
CASSLGANAGELFF